The T cell receptor (beta chain) described here comes from a study of cytomegalovirus exposure and HLA in healthy donors. On this clone: The antigen is unknown.

The study's findings and limits: Based on reports, TCR beta sequences accurately predicted HLA-A and HLA-B alleles for most subjects. Later analysis demonstrated an association between a missense DCLRE1C variant and TCR beta V- and J-gene trimming. Upon later analysis, HLA-associated TCR beta chains proved more clonally expanded than other, equally common chains.

The PCR contained 60 Vbeta and 13 Jbeta primers. In the original workflow: The count from a later analysis was tens of millions of unique TCR beta chains, some 9.9 million of them shared. Profiled with immunoSEQ multiplex PCR; TCRdb holds only in-frame clones, not every one. That table is the source of V, J and clone size, and D and trimming were worked out from the DNA. The sample consists of about 160,000 clones, 80% of them appearing once. The receptor was isolated from a woman aged 50 to 60 in good health and CMV-seronegative. Sequencing used PBMCs.

CDR3 amino acids: CASTLSGVDTDTQYF. CDR3 sequence (DNA): TGTGCCAGCACCCTTAGCGGCGTAGACACAGATACGCAGTATTTT. The gene calls are TRBV27 and TRBJ2-3; TRBD2 might be the D (6 bases). Germline-derived CDR1 and CDR2 are MNHEY and SMNVEV (reference sequence). V was pared by 7 bases and J by 2 bases, with 16 bases between. This CDR3 comprises 15 residues.